The clone carrying this T cell receptor beta chain was recorded many times. The antigen is not known. Germline V gene lookup returns CDR1 SGHDT and CDR2 YYEEEE. The CDR3 extends over 13 amino acids. Trimming left V 1 base short and J 5 bases short, with 9 bases between. The data belong to a study of shared clonotypes between healthy human individuals. Profiling relied on immunoSEQ multiplex PCR, and the TCRdb table lists in-frame clones only, not all of them. The data show more than 550,000 clones, 90% seen once. Findings and limits, study-wide: Clonotype sharing across a few donors was observed for around 5.1% of naive CD4 clonotypes. Non-shared clonotypes were found to have lower generation probabilities than the clonotypes that were shared by all four of the sorted-subset donors.

This sequence was found in a man younger than 35 in good health. Some clones in this sample may be carry-over from other donors' samples. Sequenced sample: memory CD8+ T cells from PBMCs. The subset: CD45RO+ cells pooled with CCR7-negative TemRA cells. The chain uses TRBV5-6 and TRBJ1-1; D uncertain. The CDR3 reads CASSLIPETEAFF. The CDR3 DNA is TGTGCCAGCAGCTTGATTCCGGAGACTGAAGCTTTCTTT.